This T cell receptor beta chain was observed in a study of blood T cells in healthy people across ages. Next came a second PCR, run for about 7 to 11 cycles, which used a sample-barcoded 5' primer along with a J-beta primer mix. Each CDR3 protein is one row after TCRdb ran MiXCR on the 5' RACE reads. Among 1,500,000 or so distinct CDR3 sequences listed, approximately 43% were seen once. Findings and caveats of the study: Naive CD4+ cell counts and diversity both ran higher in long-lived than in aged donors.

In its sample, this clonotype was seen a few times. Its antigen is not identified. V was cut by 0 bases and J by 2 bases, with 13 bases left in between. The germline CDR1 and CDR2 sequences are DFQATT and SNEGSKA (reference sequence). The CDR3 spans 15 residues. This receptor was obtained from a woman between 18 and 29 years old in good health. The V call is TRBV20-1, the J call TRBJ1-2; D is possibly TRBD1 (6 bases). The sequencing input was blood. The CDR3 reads CSARENRVANYGYTF. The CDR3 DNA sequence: TGCAGTGCTAGAGAAAACAGGGTAGCGAACTATGGCTACACCTTC.